The clone carrying this TCR beta chain is labeled medium-sized. What it recognizes is unknown. The sample comes from a study of vaccination and CD4 T cells after COVID-19. Background on the study: Overlapping spike peptides served as the stimulus for the cells. These peptides came from SARS-CoV-2 and from the common cold coronaviruses HCoV-NL63, HCoV-OC43 and HCoV-229E.

The assay that was used to sequence DNA from cultured CD4+ T cells was the Oncomine TCR Beta short-read assay. Once CD4+ T cells had been cultured, genomic DNA was extracted from them. Each CDR3 protein gets one entry after TCRdb re-called the PCR reads with MiXCR. The sample carries some 1,300 distinct CDR3 sequences, about a fifth recorded once. CDR3 size: 13 residues. Trimming shortened V by 2 bases and J by 7 bases, and 9 bases separated the two germline ends. The germline gives CDR1 MNHEY, CDR2 SMNVEV (reference sequence). The sample's treatment: roughly 11-day PBMC culture with coronavirus spike peptide pools or control peptides (ViraFEST assay). CD4+ T cells of the unexposed donor were collected before the COVID-19 pandemic (2011-2018). Expansion of antigen-specific T cells with peptide pools by ViraFEST preceded sequencing of TCRs.

The sequencing sample was made of CD4+ T cells from blood, cultured in vitro. The source of this sequence is a human donor in good health. The V and J genes are TRBV27 and TRBJ1-5; possible D gene TRBD1, 5 bases. CDR3 in DNA: TGTGCCAGCAGTTTAACCTGGGACCAGCCCCAGCATTTT. It is translated as CASSLTWDQPQHF.